This TCR beta chain was observed in a study of blood T cell repertoires in COVID-19. Study in general: Specimens from acute and convalescent COVID-19 originated in the United States, Italy and Spain. From T cells, B-cell-depleted T cells, or PBMCs came the material, which was cDNA or gDNA.

Original analysis: Estimated nucleated cell counts came from reference gene primer amplification. Using immunoSEQ multiplex PCR, the repertoire was profiled, and TCRdb retains in-frame clones only, with some absent. V and J calls and clone size are given by that table; D and trimming were obtained from the DNA. The sample yields about 290,000 clones, around four fifths seen once. This CDR3 has 19 residues. The germline V gene encodes CDR1 ENHRY and CDR2 SYGVKD. After removal of 5 bases from V and 3 bases from J, the junction contained 13 bases not matched to a gene. This chain connects TRBV10-3 to TRBJ2-1; TRBD2 matches 13 bases. Sequenced sample: peripheral blood. This clonotype was sampled from a woman aged 45-65 years with active or convalescent COVID-19. Written as DNA, the CDR3 is TGTGCCATCAGTATTGGACTAGCGGGAGACCTCCGAGACTACAATGAGCAGTTCTTC. This sequence encodes CAISIGLAGDLRDYNEQFF.